The clone carrying this TCR beta chain has more than one count but fewer than ten. Antigen: not known. The sample belongs to a study of blood T cells in healthy people across ages. General observations from the study: Estimates based on one million T cells were treated as lower bounds.

A sample-barcoded 5' primer and a J-beta primer mix were used in a second PCR of about 7 to 11 cycles. TCRdb reprocessed the 5' RACE reads with MiXCR, giving one entry per CDR3 protein. This table holds some 1.6 million distinct CDR3 sequences, 30% to 40% found once. The V gene's germline CDR1 is SGHAT and CDR2 FQNNGV. CDR3 length equals 14 residues. V lost 2 bases, J lost 6 bases, and 12 bases lay in between. Sequenced: blood. The receptor was isolated from a woman in her thirties in good health. The chain couples TRBV11-2 to TRBJ2-3; D is uncertain. CDR3 loop: CASSLMGIADTQYF. The CDR3 nucleotides read TGTGCCAGCAGCTTAATGGGGATCGCGGATACGCAGTATTTT.